Sequencing of this TCR beta chain was carried out in a study of T cells in Graves' hyperthyroidism and ophthalmopathy (dated by TCRdb to the late 2010s). Concerning the study at large: Peripheral blood samples were taken at the time of initial diagnosis, prior to any treatment. In addition, the study compared T-cell repertoires in thyroid tissue and in blood from roughly six Graves' hyperthyroidism patients. The roughly 94 discovery patients were randomly divided into training and test sets at a 7:3 ratio. The paper describes TCR Vbeta CDR3 sequencing of 135 peripheral blood samples, made up of 40 to 45 ophthalmopathy patients, roughly 80 hyperthyroidism patients and 17 progressor patients. Following sampling, methimazole starting at 30 mg daily was given to hyperthyroidism patients, and high-dose intravenous methylprednisolone was given to ophthalmopathy patients. Prospective prediction of ophthalmopathy was tested in an independent validation cohort consisting of roughly 19 hyperthyroidism patients and approximately 16 patients who later progressed to ophthalmopathy. To identify distinguishing TCR V-J signatures, a discovery cohort of about a hundred patients was used, comprising approximately 40 with Graves' ophthalmopathy and 57 with stable Graves' hyperthyroidism. Beyond this particular receptor, the publication reports: In validation, progression to ophthalmopathy was predicted by the model with around 71% sensitivity and 72.22% specificity, a median of roughly six months before onset. Sample size was not statistically predetermined, and investigators were not blinded to group allocation. Ophthalmopathy was separated from stable hyperthyroidism by a 13 V-J signature model, with roughly 88% sensitivity and approximately 81% specificity obtained in cross-validation and 80%/75% obtained in testing. Most expanded thyroid clonotypes (frequency above 0.001) were also detected in blood, a finding suggesting that blood repertoires may reflect thyroid immune responses.

This clonotype was observed many times. The antigen it binds to is not known. The sample holds no much larger clone one base away, and base qualities are not on file. The TCR beta CDR3 regions were amplified from RNA transcripts. The first round of RT-PCR for the TCR CDR3 was performed with the HTBI primer set and the Qiagen OneStep RT-PCR kit. A second multiplex PCR round built the libraries, followed by size selection and purification. Sequencing of the libraries was done on an Illumina HiSeq2000 using paired-end 100 bp reads. Concerning the study's data processing: SOAPnuke was used to process the raw data, removing reads that contained adapters or uncalled bases, had a mean Phred below 15, or lacked an exact match to the constant primer or identifier. High-quality paired reads were merged with COPE v1.2.5, and unique nucleotide sequences were defined as clonotypes. MiTCR v1.1 was used to align clonotypes to the IMGT TRBV, TRBD and TRBJ reference segments. Analysis was restricted to V-J combinations with a frequency above 0.0001, which covered 99% to 99.2% of repertoires. The TCS score was defined as the ratio of F50 (clonal expansion) to E x V (chaos), calculated using BLOSUM62-based TCRdist between CDR3 peptides within each V-J. Welch's t-statistics and random forest reduced around 520 V-J features to about 12, which were used in a naive Bayes classifier (R e1071). Clones were called with MiXCR by TCRdb after fastp trimmed the public reads at Q25, and only in-frame beta chains were retained. For every CDR3 protein sequence, its rows merge into one entry that carries the most common genes and DNA. These V and J calls derive from TCRdb rather than the authors' analysis. Counted in this sample were roughly 700,000 distinct CDR3 sequences; roughly 17% of them appeared once. Around 16% of the sample is in the top ten clones.

Graves' hyperthyroidism was defined as stable when no progression to ophthalmopathy occurred over 18 months of follow-up. Hyperthyroidism patients were newly diagnosed, with disease duration under 2 months, and aged 18 to 65 years. Any patient with an uncontrolled infection, another autoimmune disease, pregnancy or lactation was excluded. Clinical symptoms, serum thyroxine and TRAb, thyroid ultrasound, and orbital computed tomography formed the basis for the diagnoses. PBMCs were separated from 8 to 10 ml of fresh peripheral blood using Ficoll-Paque density gradient centrifugation. Total RNA was extracted using Trizol reagent, and RNA quality was assessed on an Agilent 2100 Bioanalyzer. CDR1 and CDR2 (DFQATT, SNEGSKA) derive from the germline V gene (reference sequence). V ends up 1 base short and J 1 base short, with an unmatched junction base count of 10. The CDR3 sequence holds 17 residues, the cysteine and phenylalanine included. CDR3 DNA only is kept here, 51 bases in frame from base 1.

Sequencing was carried out using blood. Recombination joined TRBV20-1 with TRBJ2-5, with 9 bases in between that match TRBD2. This TCR derives from a man aged 50 to 59 with Graves' hyperthyroidism. For the CDR3, the sequence is CSARVVWSGRIQETQYF. DNA sequence: TGCAGTGCTAGAGTAGTGTGGAGCGGGAGGATCCAAGAGACCCAGTACTTC.